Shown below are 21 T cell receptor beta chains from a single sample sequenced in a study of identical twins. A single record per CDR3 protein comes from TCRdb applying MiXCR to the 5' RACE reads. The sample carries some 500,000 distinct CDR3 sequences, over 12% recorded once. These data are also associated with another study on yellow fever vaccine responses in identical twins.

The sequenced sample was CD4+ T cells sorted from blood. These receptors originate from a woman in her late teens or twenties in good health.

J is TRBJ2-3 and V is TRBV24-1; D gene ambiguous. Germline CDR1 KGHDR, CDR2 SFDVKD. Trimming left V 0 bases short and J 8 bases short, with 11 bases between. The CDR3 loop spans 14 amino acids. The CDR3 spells CATSDLNLLGTQYF. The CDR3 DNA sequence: TGTGCCACCAGTGATTTGAACCTCTTGGGTACGCAGTATTTT.

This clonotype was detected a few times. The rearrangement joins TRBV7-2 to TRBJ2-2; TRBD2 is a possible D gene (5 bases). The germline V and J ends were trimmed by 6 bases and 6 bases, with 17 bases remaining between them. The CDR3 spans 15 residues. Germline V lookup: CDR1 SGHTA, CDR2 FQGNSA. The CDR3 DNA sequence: TGTGCCAGCAGAATTCACGTCGGACTTCCCGGGGAGCTGTTTTTT. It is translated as CASRIHVGLPGELFF. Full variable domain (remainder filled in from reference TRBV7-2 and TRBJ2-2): GAGVSQSPSNKVTEKGKDVELRCDPISGHTALYWYRQSLGQGLEFLIYFQGNSAPDKSGLPSDRFSAERTGGSVSTLTIQRTQQEDSAVYLCASRIHVGLPGELFFGEGSRLTVL.

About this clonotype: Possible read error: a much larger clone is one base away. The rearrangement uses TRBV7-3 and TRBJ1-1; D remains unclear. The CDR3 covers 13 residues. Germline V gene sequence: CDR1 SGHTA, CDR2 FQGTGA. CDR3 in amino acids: CASSITVNTEAFF. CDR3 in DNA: TGTGCCAGCAGCATAACGGTGAACACTGAAGCTTTCTTT. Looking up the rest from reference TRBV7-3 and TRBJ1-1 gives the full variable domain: GAGVSQTPSNKVTEKGKYVELRCDPISGHTALYWYRQSLGQGPEFLIYFQGTGAADDSGLPNDRFFAVRPEGSVSTLKIQRTERGDSAVYLCASSITVNTEAFFGQGTRLTVV.

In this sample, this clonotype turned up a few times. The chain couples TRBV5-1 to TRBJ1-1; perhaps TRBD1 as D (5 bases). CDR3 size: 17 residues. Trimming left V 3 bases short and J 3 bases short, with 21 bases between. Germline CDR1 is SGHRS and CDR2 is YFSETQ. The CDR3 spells CASSSSTDDSPYTEAFF. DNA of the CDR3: TGCGCCAGCAGCTCTTCGACCGACGACAGTCCTTACACTGAAGCTTTCTTT.

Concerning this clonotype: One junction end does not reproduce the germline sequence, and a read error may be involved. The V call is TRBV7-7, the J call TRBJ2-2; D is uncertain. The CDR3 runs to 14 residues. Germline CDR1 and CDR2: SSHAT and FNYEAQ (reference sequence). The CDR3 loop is CASSLRAGTGELFF. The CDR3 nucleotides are TGTGCTAGCAGCTTAAGAGCCGGAACCGGGGAGCTGTTTTTT.

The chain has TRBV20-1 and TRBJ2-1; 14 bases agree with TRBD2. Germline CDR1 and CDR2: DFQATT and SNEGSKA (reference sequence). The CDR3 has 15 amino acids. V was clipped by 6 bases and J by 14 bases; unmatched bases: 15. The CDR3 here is CSAKTSGRAALGEFF. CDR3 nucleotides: TGCAGTGCCAAGACTAGCGGGAGGGCCGCGTTGGGGGAGTTCTTC.

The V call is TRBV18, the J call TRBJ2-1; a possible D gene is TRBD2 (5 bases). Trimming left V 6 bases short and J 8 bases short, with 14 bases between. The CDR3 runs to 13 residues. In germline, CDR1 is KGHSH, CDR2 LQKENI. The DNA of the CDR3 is TGTGCCAGCTCCCAGGACTGGCGGGATGAGCAGTTCTTC. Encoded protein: CASSQDWRDEQFF. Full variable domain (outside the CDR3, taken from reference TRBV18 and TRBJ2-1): NAGVMQNPRHLVRRRGQEARLRCSPMKGHSHVYWYRQLPEEGLKFMVYLQKENIIDESGMPKERFSAEFPKEGPSILRIQQVVRGDSAAYFCASSQDWRDEQFFGPGTRLTVL.

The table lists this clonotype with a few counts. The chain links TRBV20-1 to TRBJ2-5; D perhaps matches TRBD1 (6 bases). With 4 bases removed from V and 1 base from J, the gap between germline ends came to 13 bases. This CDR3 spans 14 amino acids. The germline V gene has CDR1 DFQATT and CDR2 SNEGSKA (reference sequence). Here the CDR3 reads CSANIQGRQETQYF. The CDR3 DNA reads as TGCAGTGCTAATATACAGGGACGCCAAGAGACCCAGTACTTC.

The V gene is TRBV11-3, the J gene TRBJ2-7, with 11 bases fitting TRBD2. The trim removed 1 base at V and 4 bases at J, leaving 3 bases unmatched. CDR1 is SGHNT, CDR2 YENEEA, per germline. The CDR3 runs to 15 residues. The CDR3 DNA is TGTGCCAGCAGCTTAGCCGGGACTAGCGGTTACGAGCAGTACTTC. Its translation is CASSLAGTSGYEQYF.

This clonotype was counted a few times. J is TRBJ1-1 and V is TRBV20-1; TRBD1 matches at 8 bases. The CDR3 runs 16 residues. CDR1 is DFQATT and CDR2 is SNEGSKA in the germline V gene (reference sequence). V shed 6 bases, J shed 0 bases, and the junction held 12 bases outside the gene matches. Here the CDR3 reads CSAMRVTGGMNTEAFF. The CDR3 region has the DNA TGCAGTGCCATGAGGGTTACAGGGGGAATGAACACTGAAGCTTTCTTT.

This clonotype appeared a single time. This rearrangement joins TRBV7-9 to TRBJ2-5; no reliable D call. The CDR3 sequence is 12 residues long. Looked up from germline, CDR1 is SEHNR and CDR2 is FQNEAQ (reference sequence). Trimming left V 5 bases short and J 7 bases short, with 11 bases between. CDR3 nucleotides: TGTGCCAGCAGCCCCTCCGAAGGGACCCAGTACTTC. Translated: CASSPSEGTQYF.

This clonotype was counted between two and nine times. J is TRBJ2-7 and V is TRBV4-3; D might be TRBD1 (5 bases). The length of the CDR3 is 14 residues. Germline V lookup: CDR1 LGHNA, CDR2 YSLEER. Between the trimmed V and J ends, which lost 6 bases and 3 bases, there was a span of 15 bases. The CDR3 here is CASSRTQGVYEQYF. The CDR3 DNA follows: TGCGCCAGCAGTCGAACCCAGGGTGTCTACGAGCAGTACTTC.

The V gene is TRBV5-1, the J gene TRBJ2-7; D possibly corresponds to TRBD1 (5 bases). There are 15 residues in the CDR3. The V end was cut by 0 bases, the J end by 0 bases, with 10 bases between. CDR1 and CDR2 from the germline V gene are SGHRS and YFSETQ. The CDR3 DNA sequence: TGCGCCAGCAGCTTGGAAGGGGATCCCTCCTACGAGCAGTACTTC. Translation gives CASSLEGDPSYEQYF.

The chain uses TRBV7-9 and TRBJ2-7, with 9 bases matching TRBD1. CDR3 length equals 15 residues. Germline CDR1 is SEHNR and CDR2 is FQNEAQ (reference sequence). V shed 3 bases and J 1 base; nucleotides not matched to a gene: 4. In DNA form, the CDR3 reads TGTGCCAGCAGCTTTCAGGGACAGGGTTCCTACGAGCAGTACTTC. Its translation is CASSFQGQGSYEQYF.

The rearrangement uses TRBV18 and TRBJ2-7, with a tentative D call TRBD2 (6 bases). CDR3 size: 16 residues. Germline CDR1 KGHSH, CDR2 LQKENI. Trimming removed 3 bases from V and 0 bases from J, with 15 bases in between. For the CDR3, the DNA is TGTGCCAGCTCACCCGGTCGCAGCGGGTCCTCCTACGAGCAGTACTTC. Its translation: CASSPGRSGSSYEQYF.

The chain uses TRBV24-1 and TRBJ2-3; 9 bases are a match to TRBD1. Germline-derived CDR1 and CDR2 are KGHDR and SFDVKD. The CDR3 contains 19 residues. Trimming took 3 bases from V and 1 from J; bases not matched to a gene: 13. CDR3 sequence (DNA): TGTGCCACCAGTGATGTCCGGGACAGGGCCTTTTTCGGCACAGATACGCAGTATTTT. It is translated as CATSDVRDRAFFGTDTQYF.

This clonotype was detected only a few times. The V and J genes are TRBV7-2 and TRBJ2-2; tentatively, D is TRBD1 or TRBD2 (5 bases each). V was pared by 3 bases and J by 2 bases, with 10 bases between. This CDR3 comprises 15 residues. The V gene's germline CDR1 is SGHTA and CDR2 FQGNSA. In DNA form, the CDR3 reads TGTGCCAGCAGCTTGAGGGGCGGCAACACCGGGGAGCTGTTTTTT. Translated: CASSLRGGNTGELFF.

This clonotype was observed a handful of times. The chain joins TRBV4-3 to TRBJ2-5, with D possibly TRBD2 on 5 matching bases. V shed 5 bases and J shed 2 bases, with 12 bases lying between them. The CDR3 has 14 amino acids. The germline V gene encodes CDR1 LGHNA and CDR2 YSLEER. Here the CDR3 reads CASSETGVQETQYF. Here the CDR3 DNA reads TGCGCCAGCAGCGAGACCGGGGTTCAAGAGACCCAGTACTTC.

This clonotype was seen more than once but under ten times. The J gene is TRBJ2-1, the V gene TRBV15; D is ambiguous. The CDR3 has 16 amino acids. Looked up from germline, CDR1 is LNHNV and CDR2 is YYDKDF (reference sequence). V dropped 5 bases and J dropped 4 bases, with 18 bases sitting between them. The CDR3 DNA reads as TGTGCCACCAGCGCGCCTTTCGACGCGAATTACAATGAGCAGTTCTTC. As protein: CATSAPFDANYNEQFF. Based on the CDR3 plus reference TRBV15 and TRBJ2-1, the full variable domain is DAMVIQNPRYQVTQFGKPVTLSCSQTLNHNVMYWYQQKSSQAPKLLFHYYDKDFNNEADTPDNFQSRRPNTSFCFLDIRSPGLGDTAMYLCATSAPFDANYNEQFFGPGTRLTVL.

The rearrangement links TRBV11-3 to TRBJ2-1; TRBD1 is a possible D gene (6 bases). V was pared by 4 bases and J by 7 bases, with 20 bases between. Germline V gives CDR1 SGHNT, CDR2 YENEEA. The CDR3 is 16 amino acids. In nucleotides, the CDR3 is TGTGCCAGCAGCTCTGGATTTAACAGGGTGGGGAATGAGCAGTTCTTC. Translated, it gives CASSSGFNRVGNEQFF.

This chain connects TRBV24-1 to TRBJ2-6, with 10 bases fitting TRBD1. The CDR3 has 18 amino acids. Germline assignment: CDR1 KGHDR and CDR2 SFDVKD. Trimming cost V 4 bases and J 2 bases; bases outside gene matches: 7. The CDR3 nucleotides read TGTGCCACCAGTGAATCGGGACAGGGGACGACTGGGGCCAACGTCCTGACTTTC. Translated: CATSESGQGTTGANVLTF.